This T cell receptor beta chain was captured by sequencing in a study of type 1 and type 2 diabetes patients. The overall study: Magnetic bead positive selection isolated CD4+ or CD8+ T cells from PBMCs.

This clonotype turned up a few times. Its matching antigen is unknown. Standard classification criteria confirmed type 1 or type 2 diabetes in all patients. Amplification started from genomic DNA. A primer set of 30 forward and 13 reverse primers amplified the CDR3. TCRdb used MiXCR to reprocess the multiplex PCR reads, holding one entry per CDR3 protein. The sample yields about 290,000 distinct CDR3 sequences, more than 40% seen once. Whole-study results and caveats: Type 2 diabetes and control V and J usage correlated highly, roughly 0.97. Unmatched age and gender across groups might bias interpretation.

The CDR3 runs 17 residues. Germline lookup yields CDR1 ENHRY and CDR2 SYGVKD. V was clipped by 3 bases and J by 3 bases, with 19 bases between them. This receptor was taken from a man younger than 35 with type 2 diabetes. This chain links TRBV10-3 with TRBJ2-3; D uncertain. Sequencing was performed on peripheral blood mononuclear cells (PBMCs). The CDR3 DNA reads TGTGCCATCAGTGATCCCTCCAGCGACCTTCGAACAGATACGCAGTATTTT. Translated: CAISDPSSDLRTDTQYF.